These T cell receptor beta chains were read from a single sample in a study of blood T cell repertoires in COVID-19. The data were produced by immunoSEQ multiplex PCR, yet TCRdb's version contains in-frame clones alone and is incomplete. The data show 150,000 to 200,000 clones, roughly 80% seen once. The specimen was peripheral blood. The receptor set was obtained from a woman aged 40 to 50 with COVID-19, enrolled during active disease. CDR3s include the opening cysteine and the closing phenylalanine or tryptophan. A D gene is named only where the DNA matches it firmly. Only some rows state a clone size, as once, few, many or a class for expanded clones.

clone size,V gene,CDR3 length,J gene,D gene,CDR3 protein,CDR3 DNA
NA,TRBV28,12,TRBJ1-5,NA,CASRGGDQPQHF,TGTGCCAGCCGGGGGGGCGATCAGCCCCAGCATTTT
NA,TRBV28,13,TRBJ1-1,NA,CASREHRGGEAFF,TGTGCCAGCAGGGAGCATCGTGGCGGTGAAGCTTTCTTT
NA,TRBV10-2,16,TRBJ1-4,TRBD1,CASSESAAQGMSKLFF,TGCGCCAGCAGTGAGTCGGCGGCACAGGGGATGTCAAAACTGTTTTTT
NA,TRBV7-2,16,TRBJ1-5,TRBD1,CASSSVGTVHNQPQHF,TGTGCCAGCAGCTCCGTGGGGACAGTCCATAATCAGCCCCAGCATTTT
once,TRBV6-4,13,TRBJ2-5,TRBD2,CASSVSRGETQYF,TGTGCCAGCAGTGTCTCGCGGGGGGAGACCCAGTACTTC
NA,TRBV6-6,18,TRBJ2-7,TRBD1,CASSPGTGGAGVSYEQYF,TGTGCCAGCAGTCCCGGGACAGGGGGGGCTGGGGTCTCCTACGAGCAGTACTTC
few,TRBV3-1/TRBV3-2,13,TRBJ1-4,NA,CASSQEWGGKLFF,TGTGCCAGCAGCCAAGAATGGGGGGGAAAACTGTTTTTT
few,TRBV4-2,21,TRBJ2-4,TRBD1,CASSQALQTGFTTIAKNIQYF,TGTGCCAGCAGCCAAGCCCTCCAGACAGGGTTTACGACTATTGCCAAAAACATTCAGTACTTC
few,TRBV7-9,18,TRBJ1-4,TRBD1,CASSLGWTGGATNEKLFF,TGTGCCAGCAGCTTAGGGTGGACAGGGGGAGCAACTAATGAAAAACTGTTTTTT
NA,TRBV5-4,14,TRBJ1-1,TRBD1,CASSLARQGSGAFF,TGTGCCAGCAGCTTGGCCCGACAGGGGAGTGGAGCTTTCTTT
NA,TRBV6-5,14,TRBJ1-2,TRBD1,CASKNRDRHGGYTF,TGTGCCAGCAAGAACCGGGACAGGCATGGTGGCTACACCTTC
NA,TRBV6-5,13,TRBJ1-2,NA,CASSYFRSFGYTF,TGTGCCAGCAGTTACTTCCGGTCCTTCGGCTACACCTTC
NA,TRBV27,18,TRBJ1-4,TRBD1,CASSPLTGLIAANEKLFF,TGTGCCAGCAGTCCCCTGACAGGGCTAATCGCGGCTAATGAAAAACTGTTTTTT
NA,TRBV24-1,17,TRBJ2-2,TRBD2,CATSDRGDWTGTGELFF,TGTGCCACCAGTGATCGGGGGGACTGGACGGGGACCGGGGAGCTGTTTTTT
NA,TRBV28,15,TRBJ2-7,TRBD1,CASSGRQGGEYEQYF,TGTGCCAGCAGTGGTCGACAGGGGGGCGAGTACGAGCAGTACTTC
NA,TRBV10-3,13,TRBJ1-4,NA,CAAARQVDEKLFF,TGTGCCGCCGCGCGACAGGTTGATGAAAAACTGTTTTTT
NA,TRBV18,16,TRBJ2-5,TRBD2,CASSPPRLAGQETQYF,TGTGCCAGCTCACCACCGAGACTAGCGGGGCAAGAGACCCAGTACTTC
NA,TRBV7-2,15,TRBJ2-3,TRBD2,CASSPAGAVSDTQYF,TGTGCCAGCAGCCCAGCGGGAGCGGTGTCAGATACGCAGTATTTT
NA,TRBV7-2,14,TRBJ1-1,TRBD1,CASRKRTGDTEAFF,TGTGCCAGCAGAAAACGGACAGGGGACACTGAAGCTTTCTTT
once,TRBV29-1,14,TRBJ1-1,NA,CSVAITVRNTEAFF,TGCAGCGTTGCCATAACAGTGAGGAACACTGAAGCTTTCTTT
NA,TRBV6-5,14,TRBJ1-5,NA,CASELDSYNQPQHF,TGTGCCAGCGAGTTGGACAGTTACAATCAGCCCCAGCATTTT
NA,TRBV7-2,15,TRBJ1-1,NA,CASSLGRGGDTEAFF,TGTGCCAGCAGCTTAGGGCGAGGGGGGGACACTGAAGCTTTCTTT
NA,TRBV5-1,15,TRBJ2-3,NA,CASSLSSQGTDTQYF,TGCGCCAGCAGCTTATCGAGCCAGGGCACAGATACGCAGTATTTT
NA,TRBV25-1,15,TRBJ1-4,NA,CASSEELGWNEKLFF,TGTGCCAGCAGTGAAGAATTGGGCTGGAATGAAAAACTGTTTTTT
once,TRBV9,14,TRBJ2-1,NA,CASSPRTTDGEQFF,TGTGCCAGCAGCCCACGGACTACCGACGGTGAGCAGTTCTTC
NA,TRBV10-3,17,TRBJ2-3,TRBD2,CAISESAAGAGTDTQYF,TGTGCCATCAGTGAGTCAGCAGCGGGAGCAGGCACAGATACGCAGTATTTT
NA,TRBV9,15,TRBJ2-3,NA,CASSVAGGRTDTQYF,TGTGCCAGCAGCGTAGCCGGTGGTCGCACAGATACGCAGTATTTT
once,TRBV5-5,12,TRBJ2-3,NA,CASSFLSDTQYF,TGTGCCAGCAGCTTCCTATCGGATACGCAGTATTTT
once,TRBV30,14,TRBJ2-7,NA,CAWSIAGKDYEQYF,TGTGCCTGGAGTATCGCGGGGAAAGACTACGAGCAGTACTTC
NA,TRBV7-2,14,TRBJ2-1,NA,CASRELIAYNEQFF,TGTGCCAGCCGCGAACTTATCGCCTACAATGAGCAGTTCTTC
NA,TRBV5-1,13,TRBJ1-2,TRBD1,CASSLDDRVRQLF,TGCGCCAGCAGCTTGGACGACAGGGTGAGGCAACTCTTC
NA,TRBV18,16,TRBJ1-5,NA,CASSPTGPRSNQPQHF,TGTGCCAGCTCACCAACAGGACCTCGTAGCAATCAGCCCCAGCATTTT
NA,TRBV5-5,15,TRBJ2-3,NA,CASSLGGFYTDTQYF,TGTGCCAGCAGCTTGGGAGGTTTCTACACAGATACGCAGTATTTT
many,TRBV6-5,14,TRBJ2-5,TRBD1,CASSYSGGEETQYF,TGTGCCAGCAGTTACTCAGGGGGCGAAGAGACCCAGTACTTC
NA,TRBV5-8,17,TRBJ1-3,TRBD1,CASSSGQRFNSGNTIYF,TGTGCCAGCAGCTCGGGACAGCGATTTAACTCTGGAAACACCATATATTTT
NA,TRBV6-1,17,TRBJ1-5,NA,CASSGLEGTFSNQPQHF,TGTGCCAGCAGTGGCCTCGAAGGGACATTTAGCAATCAGCCCCAGCATTTT
once,TRBV19,16,TRBJ2-7,TRBD2,CASSMGTSGHAYEQYF,TGTGCCAGTAGTATGGGGACTAGCGGGCATGCCTACGAGCAGTACTTC
NA,TRBV7-9,12,TRBJ1-5,NA,CASSHDSGPQHF,TGTGCCAGCAGCCATGACTCGGGGCCCCAGCATTTT
once,TRBV5-1,15,TRBJ2-1,NA,CASSLDTGSYNEQFF,TGCGCCAGCAGCTTGGATACGGGCTCCTACAATGAGCAGTTCTTC
NA,TRBV28,13,TRBJ2-5,NA,CASHANPQETQYF,TGTGCCAGCCATGCGAACCCTCAAGAGACCCAGTACTTC
NA,TRBV7-3,12,TRBJ2-3,TRBD1,CASSATGDTQYF,TGTGCCAGCAGCGCGACAGGGGATACGCAGTATTTT
NA,TRBV3-1/TRBV3-2,15,TRBJ2-7,NA,CASSPQTGPTYEQYF,TGTGCCAGCAGCCCCCAGACAGGACCCACCTACGAGCAGTACTTC
NA,TRBV7-6,12,TRBJ2-3,NA,CASSFRVDTQYF,TGTGCCAGCAGCTTCAGGGTGGATACGCAGTATTTT
NA,TRBV6-5,15,TRBJ1-2,NA,CASSPEGGNLYGYTF,TGTGCCAGCAGCCCAGAAGGAGGGAACCTCTATGGCTACACCTTC
NA,TRBV2,13,TRBJ1-2,NA,CASSEDSTYGYTF,TGTGCCAGCAGTGAGGACAGTACTTATGGCTACACCTTC
NA,TRBV27,16,TRBJ1-3,TRBD1,CASSLFGQGSGNTIYF,TGTGCCAGCAGTTTATTCGGACAGGGCTCTGGAAACACCATATATTTT
NA,TRBV10-1,13,TRBJ2-1,NA,CASSESGRDEQFF,TGCGCCAGCAGTGAGTCCGGGAGAGATGAGCAGTTCTTC
once,TRBV14,17,TRBJ2-5,TRBD2,CASSQGTSGGPRETQYF,TGTGCCAGCAGCCAAGGGACTAGCGGGGGCCCGAGAGAGACCCAGTACTTC
NA,TRBV24-1,18,TRBJ2-2,NA,CATSDRQDSGRNTGELFF,TGTGCCACCAGTGACCGACAGGATTCGGGTCGAAACACCGGGGAGCTGTTTTTT
NA,TRBV5-1,17,TRBJ2-3,TRBD2,CASSLDPTSGYTDTQYF,TGCGCCAGCAGCTTGGACCCAACTAGCGGTTACACAGATACGCAGTATTTT
NA,TRBV5-1,20,TRBJ1-6,NA,CASSGGGAALSSSYNSPLHF,TGCGCCAGCAGCGGCGGGGGGGCAGCTCTCTCAAGCTCCTATAATTCACCCCTCCACTTT
NA,TRBV29-1,13,TRBJ1-1,TRBD1,CSLWDRGNTEAFF,TGCAGCCTTTGGGACAGGGGGAACACTGAAGCTTTCTTT
NA,TRBV5-1,15,TRBJ2-1,NA,CASSSPPGRNNEQFF,TGCGCCAGCAGCTCGCCCCCAGGTAGGAACAATGAGCAGTTCTTC
NA,TRBV5-1,17,TRBJ1-1,TRBD1,CASSIGQVLLSNTEAFF,TGCGCCAGCAGCATAGGACAGGTTTTACTCTCGAACACTGAAGCTTTCTTT
NA,TRBV7-8,15,TRBJ1-4,NA,CASSLVRQPSEKLFF,TGTGCCAGCAGCTTAGTTAGACAGCCCAGTGAAAAACTGTTTTTT